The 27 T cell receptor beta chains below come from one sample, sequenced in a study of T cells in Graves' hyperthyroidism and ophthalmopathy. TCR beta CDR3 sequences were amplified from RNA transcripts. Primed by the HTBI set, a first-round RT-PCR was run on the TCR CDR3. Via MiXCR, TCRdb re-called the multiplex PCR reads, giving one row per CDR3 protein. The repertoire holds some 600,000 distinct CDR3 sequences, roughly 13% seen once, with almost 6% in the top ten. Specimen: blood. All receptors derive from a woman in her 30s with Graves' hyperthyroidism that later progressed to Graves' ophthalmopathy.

The CDR3 nucleotides read TGTGCCACCAGCGGGGGGAGCGGACCGGACACTGAAGCTTTCTTT. Translation: CATSGGSGPDTEAFF. The rearrangement links TRBV15 to TRBJ1-1; D possibly corresponds to TRBD1 (5 bases). This CDR3 has 15 residues. V gave up 5 bases and J gave up 3 bases, with 16 bases separating them. Germline assignment: CDR1 LNHNV and CDR2 YYDKDF (reference sequence).

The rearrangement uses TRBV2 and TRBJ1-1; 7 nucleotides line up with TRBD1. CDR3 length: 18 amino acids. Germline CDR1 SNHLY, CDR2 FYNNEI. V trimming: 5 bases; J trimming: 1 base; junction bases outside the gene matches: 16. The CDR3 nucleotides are TGTGCCAGCAGTTACTCTTCTAGACAGGGTCCAGGGAACACTGAAGCTTTCTTT. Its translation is CASSYSSRQGPGNTEAFF.

In nucleotides, the CDR3 is TGCGCCAGCAGCCGGTGGCAGAGCACAGATACGCAGTATTTT. Encoded protein: CASSRWQSTDTQYF. V is TRBV5-1 and J is TRBJ2-3; D ambiguous. This CDR3 comprises 14 residues. Trimming shortened V by 4 bases and J by 0 bases, and 9 bases separated the two germline ends. The germline gives CDR1 SGHRS, CDR2 YFSETQ.

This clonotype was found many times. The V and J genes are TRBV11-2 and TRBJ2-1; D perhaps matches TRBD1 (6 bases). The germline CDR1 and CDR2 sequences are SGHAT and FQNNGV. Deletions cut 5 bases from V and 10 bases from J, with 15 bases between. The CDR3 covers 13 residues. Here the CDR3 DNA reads TGTGCCAGCAGCGATACTCGGACAGAGGAGCAGTTCTTC. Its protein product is CASSDTRTEEQFF.

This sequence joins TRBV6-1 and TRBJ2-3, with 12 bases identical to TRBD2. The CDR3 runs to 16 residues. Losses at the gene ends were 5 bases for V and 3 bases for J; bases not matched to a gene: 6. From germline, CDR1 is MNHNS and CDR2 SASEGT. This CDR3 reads CASSTGLAGITDTQYF. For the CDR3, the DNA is TGTGCCAGCAGTACCGGACTAGCGGGAATAACAGATACGCAGTATTTT.

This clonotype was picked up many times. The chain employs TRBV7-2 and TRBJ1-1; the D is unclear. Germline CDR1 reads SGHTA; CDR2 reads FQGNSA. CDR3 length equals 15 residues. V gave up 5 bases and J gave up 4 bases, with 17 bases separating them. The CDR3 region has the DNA TGTGCCAGCAGCGAAACAGACCCCGTCTCCACTGAAGCTTTCTTT. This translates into CASSETDPVSTEAFF. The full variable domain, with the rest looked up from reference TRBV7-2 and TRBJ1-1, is GAGVSQSPSNKVTEKGKDVELRCDPISGHTALYWYRQSLGQGLEFLIYFQGNSAPDKSGLPSDRFSAERTGGSVSTLTIQRTQQEDSAVYLCASSETDPVSTEAFFGQGTRLTVV.

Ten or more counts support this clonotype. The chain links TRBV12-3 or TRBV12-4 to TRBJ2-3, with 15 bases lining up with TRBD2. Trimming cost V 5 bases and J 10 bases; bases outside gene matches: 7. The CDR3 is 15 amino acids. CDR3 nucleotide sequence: TGTGCCAGCAGTCAAGGGACTAGCGGGAGGAAATCGCAGTATTTT. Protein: CASSQGTSGRKSQYF.

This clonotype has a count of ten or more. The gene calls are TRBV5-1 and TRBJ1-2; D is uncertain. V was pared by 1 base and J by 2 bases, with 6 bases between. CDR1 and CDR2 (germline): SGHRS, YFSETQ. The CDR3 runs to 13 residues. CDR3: CASSLQRNYGYTF. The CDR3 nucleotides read TGCGCCAGCAGCTTGCAGAGGAACTATGGCTACACCTTC. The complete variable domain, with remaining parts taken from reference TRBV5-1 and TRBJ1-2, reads KAGVTQTPRYLIKTRGQQVTLSCSPISGHRSVSWYQQTPGQGLQFLFEYFSETQRNKGNFPGRFSGRQFSNSRSEMNVSTLELGDSALYLCASSLQRNYGYTFGSGTRLTVV.

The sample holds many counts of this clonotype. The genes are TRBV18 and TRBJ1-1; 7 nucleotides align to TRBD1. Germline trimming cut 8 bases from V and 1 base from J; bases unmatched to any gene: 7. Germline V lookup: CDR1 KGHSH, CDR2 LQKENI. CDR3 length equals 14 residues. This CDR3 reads CASSPGQENTEAFF. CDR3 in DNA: TGTGCCAGCAGTCCTGGACAGGAGAACACTGAAGCTTTCTTT.

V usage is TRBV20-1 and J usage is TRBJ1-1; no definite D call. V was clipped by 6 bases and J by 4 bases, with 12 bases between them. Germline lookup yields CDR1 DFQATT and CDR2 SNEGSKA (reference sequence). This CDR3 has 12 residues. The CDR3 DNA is TGCAGTGCGCCCCCGGGAGCCACTGAAGCTTTCTTT. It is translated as CSAPPGATEAFF.

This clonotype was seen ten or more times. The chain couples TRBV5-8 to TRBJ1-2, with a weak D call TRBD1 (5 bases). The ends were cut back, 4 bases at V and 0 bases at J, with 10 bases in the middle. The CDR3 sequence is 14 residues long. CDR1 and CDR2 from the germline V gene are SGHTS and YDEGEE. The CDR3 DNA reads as TGTGCCAGCAGCCCAAGACAGACTAACTATGGCTACACCTTC. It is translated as CASSPRQTNYGYTF.

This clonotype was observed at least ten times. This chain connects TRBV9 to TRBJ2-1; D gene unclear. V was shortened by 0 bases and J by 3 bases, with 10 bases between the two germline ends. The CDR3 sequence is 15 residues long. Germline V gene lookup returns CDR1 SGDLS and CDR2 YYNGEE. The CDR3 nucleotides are TGTGCCAGCAGCGTAGTTGGCAGCGTCTACAATGAGCAGTTCTTC. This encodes CASSVVGSVYNEQFF.

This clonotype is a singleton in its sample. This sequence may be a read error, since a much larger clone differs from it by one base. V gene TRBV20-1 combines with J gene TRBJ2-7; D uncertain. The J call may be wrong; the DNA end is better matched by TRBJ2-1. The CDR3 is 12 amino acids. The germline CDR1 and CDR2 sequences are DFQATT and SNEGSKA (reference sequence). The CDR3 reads CSAIGLTYEQFF. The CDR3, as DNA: TGCAGTGCTATAGGCCTAACCTACGAGCAGTTCTTC.

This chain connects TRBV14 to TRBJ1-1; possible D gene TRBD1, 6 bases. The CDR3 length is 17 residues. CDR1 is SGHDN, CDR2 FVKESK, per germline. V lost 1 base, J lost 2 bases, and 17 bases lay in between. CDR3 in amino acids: CASSQGHLGAFNTEAFF. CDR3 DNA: TGTGCCAGCAGCCAAGGACATTTGGGGGCTTTCAACACTGAAGCTTTCTTT.

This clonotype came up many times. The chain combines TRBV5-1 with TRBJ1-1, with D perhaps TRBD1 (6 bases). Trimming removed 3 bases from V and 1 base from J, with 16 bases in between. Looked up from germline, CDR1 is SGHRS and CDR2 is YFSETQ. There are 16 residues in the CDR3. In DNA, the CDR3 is TGCGCCAGCAGCTCTCTGGGGGCCGACGCGAACACTGAAGCTTTCTTT. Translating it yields CASSSLGADANTEAFF.

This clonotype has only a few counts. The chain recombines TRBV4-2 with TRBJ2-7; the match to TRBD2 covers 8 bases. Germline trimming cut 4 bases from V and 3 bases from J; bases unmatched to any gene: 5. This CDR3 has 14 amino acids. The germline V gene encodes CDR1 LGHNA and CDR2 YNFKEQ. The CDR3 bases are TGTGCCAGCAGCCCCGGGGGGGTGGGCTACGAGCAGTACTTC. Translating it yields CASSPGGVGYEQYF.

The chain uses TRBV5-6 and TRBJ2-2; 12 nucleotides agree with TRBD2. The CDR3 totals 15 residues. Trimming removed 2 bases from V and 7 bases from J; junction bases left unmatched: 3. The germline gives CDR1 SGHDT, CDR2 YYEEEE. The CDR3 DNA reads TGTGCCAGCAGCTTTTCACTAGCGGGAGGCGGGGAGCTGTTTTTT. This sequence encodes CASSFSLAGGGELFF.

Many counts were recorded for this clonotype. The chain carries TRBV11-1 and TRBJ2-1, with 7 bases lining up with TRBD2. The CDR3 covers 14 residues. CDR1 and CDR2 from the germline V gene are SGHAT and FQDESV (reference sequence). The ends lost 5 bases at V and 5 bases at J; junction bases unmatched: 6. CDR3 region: CASSPNAGDNEQFF. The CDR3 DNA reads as TGTGCCAGCAGCCCTAACGCGGGAGACAATGAGCAGTTCTTC.

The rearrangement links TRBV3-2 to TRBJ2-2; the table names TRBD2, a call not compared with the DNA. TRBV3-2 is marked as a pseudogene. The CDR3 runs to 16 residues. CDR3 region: CASSLTSGSYTGELFF. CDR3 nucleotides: TGTGCCAGCAGCCTGACTAGCGGGAGTTACACCGGGGAGCTGTTTTTT.

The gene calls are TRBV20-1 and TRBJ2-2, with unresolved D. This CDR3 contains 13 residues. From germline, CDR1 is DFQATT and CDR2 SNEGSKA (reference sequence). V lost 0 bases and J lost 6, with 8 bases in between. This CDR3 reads CSARDGGAGELFF. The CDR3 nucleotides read TGCAGTGCTAGAGATGGTGGGGCCGGGGAGCTGTTTTTT.

The CDR3, as DNA: TGCAGTGCTAGAGGAACAGGCGTATACGCGAACACCGGGGAGCTGTTTTTT. It specifies CSARGTGVYANTGELFF. This chain links TRBV20-1 with TRBJ2-2; perhaps TRBD1 as D (5 bases). V was pared by 1 base and J by 0 bases, with 15 bases between. Germline V lookup: CDR1 DFQATT, CDR2 SNEGSKA (reference sequence). There are 17 residues in the CDR3.

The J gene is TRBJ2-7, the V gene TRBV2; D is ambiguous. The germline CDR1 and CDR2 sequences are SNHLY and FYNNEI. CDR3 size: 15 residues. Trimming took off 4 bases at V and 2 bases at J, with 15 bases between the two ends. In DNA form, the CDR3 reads TGTGCCAGCAGTGGCGGTGTAGTGGGTGCCTACGAGCAGTACTTC. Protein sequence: CASSGGVVGAYEQYF. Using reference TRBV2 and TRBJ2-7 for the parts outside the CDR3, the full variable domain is EPEVTQTPSHQVTQMGQEVILRCVPISNHLYFYWYRQILGQKVEFLVSFYNNEISEKSEIFDDQFSVERPDGSNFTLKIRSTKLEDSAMYFCASSGGVVGAYEQYFGPGTRLTVT.

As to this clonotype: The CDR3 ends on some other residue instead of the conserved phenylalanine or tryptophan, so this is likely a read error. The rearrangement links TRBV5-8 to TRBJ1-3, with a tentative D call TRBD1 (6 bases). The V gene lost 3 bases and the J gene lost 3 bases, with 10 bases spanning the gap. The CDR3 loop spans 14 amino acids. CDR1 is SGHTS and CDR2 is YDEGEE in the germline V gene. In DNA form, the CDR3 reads TGTGCCAGCAGCTCAAGGACAGTTGGAAACACCATATATTCT. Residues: CASSSRTVGNTIYS.

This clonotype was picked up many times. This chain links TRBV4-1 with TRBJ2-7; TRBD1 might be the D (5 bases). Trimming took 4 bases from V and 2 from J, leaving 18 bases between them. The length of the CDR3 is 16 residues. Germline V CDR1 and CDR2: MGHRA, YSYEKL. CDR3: CASSPVRAYAAYEQYF. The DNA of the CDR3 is TGCGCCAGCAGCCCCGTCAGGGCGTACGCCGCCTACGAGCAGTACTTC.

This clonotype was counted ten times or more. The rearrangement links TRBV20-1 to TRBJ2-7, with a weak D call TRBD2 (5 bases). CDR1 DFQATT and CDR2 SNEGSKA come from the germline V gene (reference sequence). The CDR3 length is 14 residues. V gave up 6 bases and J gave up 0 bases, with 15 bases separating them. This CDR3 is CSALGGRLSYEQYF. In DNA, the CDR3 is TGCAGTGCCCTAGGAGGTAGACTCTCCTACGAGCAGTACTTC.

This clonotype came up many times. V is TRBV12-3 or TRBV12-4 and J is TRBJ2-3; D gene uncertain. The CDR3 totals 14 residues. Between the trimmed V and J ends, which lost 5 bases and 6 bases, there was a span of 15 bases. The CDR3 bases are TGTGCCAGCAGTCTTCCCGACATTTCCGATACGCAGTATTTT. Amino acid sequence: CASSLPDISDTQYF.

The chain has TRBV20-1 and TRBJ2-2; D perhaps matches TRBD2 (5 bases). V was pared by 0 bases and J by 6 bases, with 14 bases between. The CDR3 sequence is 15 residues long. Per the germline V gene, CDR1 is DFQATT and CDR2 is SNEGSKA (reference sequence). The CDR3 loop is CSARDWETGSGELFF. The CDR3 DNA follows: TGCAGTGCTAGAGATTGGGAGACTGGATCCGGGGAGCTGTTTTTT.